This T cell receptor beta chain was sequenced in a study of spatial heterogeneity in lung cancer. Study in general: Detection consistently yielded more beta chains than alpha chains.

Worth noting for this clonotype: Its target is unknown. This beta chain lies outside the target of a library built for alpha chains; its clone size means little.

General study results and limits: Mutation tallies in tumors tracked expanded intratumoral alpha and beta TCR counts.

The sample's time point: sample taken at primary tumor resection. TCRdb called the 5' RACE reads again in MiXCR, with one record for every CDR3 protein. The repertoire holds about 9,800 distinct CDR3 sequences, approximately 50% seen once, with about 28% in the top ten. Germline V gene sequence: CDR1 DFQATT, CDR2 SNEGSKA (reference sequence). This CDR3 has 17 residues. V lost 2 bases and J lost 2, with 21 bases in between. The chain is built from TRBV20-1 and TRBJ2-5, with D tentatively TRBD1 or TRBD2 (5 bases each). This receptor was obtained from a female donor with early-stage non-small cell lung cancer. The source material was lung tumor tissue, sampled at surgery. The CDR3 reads CSARPIDTRDPQETQYF. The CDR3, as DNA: TGCAGTGCTAGACCAATCGATACCAGGGACCCGCAAGAGACCCAGTACTTC.